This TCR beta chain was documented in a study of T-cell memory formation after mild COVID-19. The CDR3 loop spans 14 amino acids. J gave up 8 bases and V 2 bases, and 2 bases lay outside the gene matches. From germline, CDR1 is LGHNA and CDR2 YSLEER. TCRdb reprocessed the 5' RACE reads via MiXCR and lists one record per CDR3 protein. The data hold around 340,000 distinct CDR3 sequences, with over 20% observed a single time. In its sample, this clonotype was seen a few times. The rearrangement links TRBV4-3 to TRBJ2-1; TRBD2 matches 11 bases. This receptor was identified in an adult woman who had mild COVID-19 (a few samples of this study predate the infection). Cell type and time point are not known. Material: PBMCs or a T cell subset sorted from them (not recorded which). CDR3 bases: TGCGCCAGCAGCCAAACTAGCGGGAGTGATGAGCAGTTCTTC. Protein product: CASSQTSGSDEQFF.